This T cell receptor beta chain comes out of a study of cytomegalovirus exposure and HLA in healthy donors. Whole-study findings and limits: The only immune exposure information that was available was CMV serostatus. By a later analysis, the bulk of CMV-associated TCR beta chains appeared HLA-restricted. 150 to 200 TCR beta chains were listed as cytomegalovirus-associated. For most TCR beta V segments, an earlier analysis put the productive rate at about 87% or about 30% of the time.

This clone was seen a handful of times. Its antigen remains unknown. It was with 60 Vbeta and 13 Jbeta primers that the PCR ran. Libraries were prepared by immunoSEQ multiplex PCR; TCRdb keeps only in-frame clonotypes and omits some of them. This sample has about 170,000 clones, with 60% to 80% found just once. Trimming took 1 base from V and 2 from J, leaving 9 bases between them. This CDR3 region has 14 residues. The V gene's germline CDR1 is SNHLY and CDR2 FYNNEI. The specimen sequenced was PBMCs. The chain recombines TRBV2 with TRBJ2-7, with D possibly matching TRBD2 (5 bases). The receptor was isolated from a man in his forties in good health and CMV-seronegative. CDR3 region: CASSEGRGAYEQYF. CDR3 bases: TGTGCCAGCAGTGAAGGTCGGGGAGCCTACGAGCAGTACTTC.